This T cell receptor (beta chain) was captured by sequencing in a study of beta chain features in type 1 diabetes. On the study more broadly: 107,917,701 sorted cells were examined across all samples. Study-level results: A definitive answer on HLA type influencing TCRB rearrangement was not reached here. Shorter templates might be favored by PCR, and equally so in patients and in controls.

The entirety of the isolated RNA underwent reverse transcription, so expressed TCRB transcripts were sequenced. Mean read depth for naive, central memory and regulatory T cell samples was roughly 4 million reads. Using immunoSEQ multiplex PCR, the repertoire was profiled, and TCRdb retains in-frame clones only, with some absent. The sample holds around 500,000 clones; over 25% are singletons and the top ten take 0.05% to 0.07%. About this clone: Its target is not known.

The CDR3 is 14 residues long. V lost 7 bases, J lost 4 bases, and 8 bases stayed unmatched. CDR1 MNHEY and CDR2 SMNVEV come from the germline V gene (reference sequence). The gene calls are TRBV27 and TRBJ1-1; TRBD1 matches at 8 bases. The specimen sequenced was naive CD4+ T cells from blood. The source of this sequence is a man aged 18 to 29 in good health. The DNA for the CDR3 is TGTGCCAGCAACCCGACAGGGGTTGGCACTGAAGCTTTCTTT. It is translated as CASNPTGVGTEAFF.